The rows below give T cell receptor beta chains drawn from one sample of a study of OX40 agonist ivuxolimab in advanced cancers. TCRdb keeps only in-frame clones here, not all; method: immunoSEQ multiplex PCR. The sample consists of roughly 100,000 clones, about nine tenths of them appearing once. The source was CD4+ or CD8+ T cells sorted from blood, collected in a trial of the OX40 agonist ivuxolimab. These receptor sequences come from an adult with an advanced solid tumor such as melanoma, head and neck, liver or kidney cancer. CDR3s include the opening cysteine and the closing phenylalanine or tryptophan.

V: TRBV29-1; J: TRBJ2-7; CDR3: CSVGGQYEQYF
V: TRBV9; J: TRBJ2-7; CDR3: CASSVDAGQGTYEQYF
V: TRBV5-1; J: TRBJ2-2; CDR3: CASSLRQELFF
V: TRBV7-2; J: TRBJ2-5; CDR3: CASSLVASKPQYF
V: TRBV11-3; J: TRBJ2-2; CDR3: CASSLDTASGGFANTGELFF
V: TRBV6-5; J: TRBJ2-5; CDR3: CASSYGQQETQYF
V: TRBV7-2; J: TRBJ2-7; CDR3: CASSIGGFNSYEQYF
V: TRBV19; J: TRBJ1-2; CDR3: CAIRQGDYGYTF
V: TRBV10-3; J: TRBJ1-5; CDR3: CAISPSDSSNQPQHF
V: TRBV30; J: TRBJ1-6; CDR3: CAWSVTNNSPLHF
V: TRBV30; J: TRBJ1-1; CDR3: CAWSRTTGNTEAFF
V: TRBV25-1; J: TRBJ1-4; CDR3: CASSDSGLGTNEKLFF
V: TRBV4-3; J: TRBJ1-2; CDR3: CASSQDLSTSGYGYTF
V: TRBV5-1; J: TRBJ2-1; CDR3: CASSLVSRNEQFF
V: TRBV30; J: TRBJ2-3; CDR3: CAWSGGGTQYF
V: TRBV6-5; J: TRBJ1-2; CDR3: CASSYNPPMGASYTF
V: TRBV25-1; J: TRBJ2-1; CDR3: CASSESPGLQFF
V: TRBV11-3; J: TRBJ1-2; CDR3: CASSSQGSNGYTF
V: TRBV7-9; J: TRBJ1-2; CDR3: CASSYGTGFNNYGYTF
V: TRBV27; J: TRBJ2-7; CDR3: CASSSLTAGRVEQYF
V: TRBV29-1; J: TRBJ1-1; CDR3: CSTRVGFAEENTEAFF
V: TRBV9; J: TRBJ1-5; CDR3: CASSVPGTGGRQPQHF
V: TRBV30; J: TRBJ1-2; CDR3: CAWSGSYPFSYGYTF
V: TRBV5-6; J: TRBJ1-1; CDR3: CASSLKRQLNTEAFF
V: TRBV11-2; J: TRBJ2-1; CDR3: CASSLFTEQFF
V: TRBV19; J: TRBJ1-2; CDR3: CASSSSRGGGYGYTF
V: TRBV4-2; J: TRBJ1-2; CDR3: CASSQDLGTGNNYGYTF
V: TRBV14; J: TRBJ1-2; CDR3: CASSQYTSNYGYTF
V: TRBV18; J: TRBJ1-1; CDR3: CASSPGDRGRRNTEAFF
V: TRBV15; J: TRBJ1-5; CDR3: CATAQGSQPQHF
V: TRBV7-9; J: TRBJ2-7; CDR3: CASSLNPLRDEQYF
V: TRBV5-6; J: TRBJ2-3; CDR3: CASSWARTDTQYF
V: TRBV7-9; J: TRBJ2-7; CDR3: CASSQDYYEQYF
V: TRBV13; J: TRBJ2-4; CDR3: CASSLRQGANIQYF
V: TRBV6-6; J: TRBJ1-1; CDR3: CASRTRQRNTEAFF
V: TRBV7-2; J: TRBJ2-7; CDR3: CASSSSTVKSYEQYF
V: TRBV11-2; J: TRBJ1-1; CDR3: CASSGLNTEAFF
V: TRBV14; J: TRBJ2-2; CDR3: CASSPWTSGRAGTGELFF
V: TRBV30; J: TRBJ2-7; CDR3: CAWRGGQPVYEQYF
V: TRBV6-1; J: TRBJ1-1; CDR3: CASRMAGQMNTEAFF
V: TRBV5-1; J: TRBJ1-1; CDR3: CASSLAVGANTEAFF
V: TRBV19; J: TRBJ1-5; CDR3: CASSDLTPQPQHF